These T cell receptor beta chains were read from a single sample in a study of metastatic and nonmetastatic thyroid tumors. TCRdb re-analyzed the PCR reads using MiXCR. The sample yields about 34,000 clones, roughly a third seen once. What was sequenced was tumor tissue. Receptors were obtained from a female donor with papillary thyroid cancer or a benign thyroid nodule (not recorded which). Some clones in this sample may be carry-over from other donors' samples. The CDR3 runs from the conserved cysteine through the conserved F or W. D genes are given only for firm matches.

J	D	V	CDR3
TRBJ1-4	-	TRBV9	CASSSGASVEKLFF
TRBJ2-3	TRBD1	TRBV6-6	CASSPRSGGFWTDTQYF
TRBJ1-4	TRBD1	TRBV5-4	CASSENRGLNEKLFF
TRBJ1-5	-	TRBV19	CASSEIQGGGQPQHF
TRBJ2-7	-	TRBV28	CASPPPGLQASYEQYF
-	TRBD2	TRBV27	CASSSTTSGLGTQYF
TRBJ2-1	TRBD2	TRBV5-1	CASSLLAGERNEQFF
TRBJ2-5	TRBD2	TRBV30	CAWQGTSEKETQYF
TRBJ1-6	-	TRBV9	CASSVEAANSPLHF
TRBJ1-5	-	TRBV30	CAWSAGTVKPQHF
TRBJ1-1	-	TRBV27	CASSLFRNTEAFF
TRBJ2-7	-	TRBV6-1	CASSEIQGRGEQYF
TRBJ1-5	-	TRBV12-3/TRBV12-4	CASKGIRVDQPQHF
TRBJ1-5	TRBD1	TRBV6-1	CASRPTGGGYQPQHF
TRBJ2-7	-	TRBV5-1	CASSLAGLAIGYEQYF
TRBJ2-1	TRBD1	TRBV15	CATSTGQDLYNEQFF
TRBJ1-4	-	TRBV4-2	CASSSGEANEKLFF
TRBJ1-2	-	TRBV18	CASSPGGDYGYTF
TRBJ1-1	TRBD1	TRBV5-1	CASSFAGGNTEAFF
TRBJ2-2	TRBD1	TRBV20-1	CSARGWGQGTNTGELFF
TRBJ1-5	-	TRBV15	CATSRGAGDGQPQHF
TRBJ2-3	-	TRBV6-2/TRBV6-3	CASRWVGASDTQYF
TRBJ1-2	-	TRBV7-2	CASSSRGIRDGYTF
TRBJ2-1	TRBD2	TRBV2	CASSREGSYNEQFF
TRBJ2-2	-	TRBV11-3	CASSPRNTGELFF
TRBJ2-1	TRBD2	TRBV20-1	CSALVGIAGGYNEQFF
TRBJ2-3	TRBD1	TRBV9	CASSVGTGWADTQYF
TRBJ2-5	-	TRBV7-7	CASSLEGRELETQYF
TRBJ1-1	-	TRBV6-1	CASSEALQGWTEAFF
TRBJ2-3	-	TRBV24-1	CATSDVSGTSKPHTQYF
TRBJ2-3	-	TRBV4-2	CASSQQQQGLYTDTQYF
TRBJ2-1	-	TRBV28	CASSSSLSYNEQFF
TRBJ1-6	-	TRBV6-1	CASSEMAQPSPLHF
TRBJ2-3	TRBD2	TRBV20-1	CSAHLAGGADTQYF
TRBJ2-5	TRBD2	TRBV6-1	CASSLTSGIGETQYF
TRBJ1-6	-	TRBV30	CAWSDENNSPLHF
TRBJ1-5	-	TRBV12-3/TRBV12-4	CASSLGNQPQHF
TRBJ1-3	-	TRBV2	CASKAGRGNTIYF
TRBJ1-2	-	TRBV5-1	CASSLAGQNYGYTF
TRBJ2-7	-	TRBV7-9	CASSSDYYEQYF
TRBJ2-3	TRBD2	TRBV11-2	CASAPGLAGGYADTQYF
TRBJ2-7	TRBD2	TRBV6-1	CASWGGFEQYF
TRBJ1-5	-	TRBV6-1	CASSERRERFNQPQHF
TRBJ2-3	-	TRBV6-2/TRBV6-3	CASSYRDTDTQYF
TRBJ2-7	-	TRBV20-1	CSVLTRAGGTYEQYF
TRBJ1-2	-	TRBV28	CASSFGMVNGYTF
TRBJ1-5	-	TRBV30	CAWNLGQNQPQHF
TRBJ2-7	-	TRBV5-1	CASGTGSGYEQYF
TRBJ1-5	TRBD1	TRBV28	CASSPQGARLQPQHF
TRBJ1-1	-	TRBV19	CASSIVPGTRHEAFF
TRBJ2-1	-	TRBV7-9	CASSSFKRDEQFF
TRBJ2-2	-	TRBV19	CASSMRTPDTGELFF
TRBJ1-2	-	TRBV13	CASSLGQGYGYTF